The T cell receptor (beta chain) under discussion was sequenced for a study of shared clonotypes between healthy human individuals. The germline V gene has CDR1 LNHDA and CDR2 SQIVND (reference sequence). V trimming: 5 bases; J trimming: 4 bases; junction bases outside the gene matches: 10. The CDR3 has 15 residues. The method was immunoSEQ multiplex PCR; TCRdb's version includes in-frame clones alone and lacks a portion of them. The repertoire holds about 2.4 million clones, 80% to 95% seen once, with approximately 0.36% in the top ten. In the CD4+ fraction, cells were divided into CD45RA+ naive and CD45RA-negative memory subsets.

This clonotype was sampled from a man between 18 and 35 years old in good health. Some clones in this sample may be carry-over from other donors' samples. Sequencing was performed on naive CD4+ T cells from PBMCs. Noted subset: CD45RA+ positively selected. The chain combines TRBV19 with TRBJ2-5; TRBD1 matches 7 bases. CDR3 sequence (DNA): TGTGCCAGTAGTCCACAGGGGACCTGGTTAGAGACCCAGTACTTC. Translation gives CASSPQGTWLETQYF.